Described below is a single T cell receptor beta chain sequence and its context. The antigen remains unidentified. The CDR3 extends over 16 amino acids. CDR1 is MNHEY, CDR2 SVGAGI, per germline. V lost 0 bases, J lost 5 bases, and 4 bases stayed unmatched. With 60 Vbeta and 13 Jbeta primers, the PCR was carried out. Here immunoSEQ multiplex PCR was the method, and the copy in TCRdb shows in-frame clones only, minus some. The repertoire holds under 300,000 clones, with approximately 84% as singletons. These data originate in a study of cytomegalovirus exposure and HLA in healthy donors. Study-wide results and limits: In a later analysis, HLA-associated beta chains showed higher expansion and lower generation probabilities than comparable chains. Specific recognition of CMV antigens was confirmed in vitro for a few chains (all CMV-associated). Reports indicate that TCR beta sequences accurately predicted the HLA-A and HLA-B alleles of most subjects. Beyond CMV serostatus, there was no information to go on about immune exposure.

The V and J genes are TRBV6-5 and TRBJ2-5, with 12 bases matching TRBD1. The sequence was collected from a woman in her thirties or forties in good health and CMV-seropositive. The sample comprised PBMCs. CDR3 DNA: TGTGCCAGCAGTTACTCTGGGACAGGGGGCGGGGAGACCCAGTACTTC. Translation gives CASSYSGTGGGETQYF.